These 25 T cell receptor beta chains were all obtained from the same sample, sequenced in a study of blood T cell repertoires in COVID-19. Here immunoSEQ multiplex PCR was the method, and the copy in TCRdb shows in-frame clones only, minus some. The sample holds 300,000 to 400,000 clones; approximately 88% are singletons and the top ten take around 0.91%. Material: PBMCs or T cells enriched from blood (not recorded which). All receptors come from a woman aged 30 to 39 with acute COVID-19.

This sequence joins TRBV7-9 and TRBJ2-7, with 8 bases matching TRBD1. The germline CDR1 and CDR2 sequences are SEHNR and FQNEAQ (reference sequence). Losses at the gene ends were 0 bases for V and 4 bases for J; bases not matched to a gene: 8. The CDR3 contains 16 residues. CDR3 bases: TGTGCCAGCAGCTTAGCCCATGGACAGGGCCGATACGAGCAGTACTTC. Translating gives CASSLAHGQGRYEQYF.

The chain combines TRBV30 with TRBJ2-7, with 9 bases identical to TRBD1. J gave up 3 bases and V 3 bases, and 12 bases lay outside the gene matches. The CDR3 length is 16 residues. Germline V CDR1 and CDR2: GTSNPN, SVGIG (reference sequence). CDR3 DNA: TGTGCCTGGAGCCCCCTCCCGGGACAGGGTAACTACGAGCAGTACTTC. Translated, it gives CAWSPLPGQGNYEQYF. Based on the CDR3 plus reference TRBV30 and TRBJ2-7, the full variable domain is SQTIHQWPATLVQPVGSPLSLECTVEGTSNPNLYWYRQAAGRGLQLLFYSVGIGQISSEVPQNLSASRPQDRQFILSSKKLLLSDSGFYLCAWSPLPGQGNYEQYFGPGTRLTVT.

This clone was detected only once. The CDR3 spells CASSPFSEQVSNSPLHF. The CDR3 DNA reads TGTGCCAGCAGCCCGTTTTCCGAACAGGTTAGTAATTCACCCCTCCACTTT. The chain is built from TRBV14 and TRBJ1-6; tentatively, D is TRBD1 (5 bases). CDR3 length equals 17 residues. The V gene's germline CDR1 is SGHDN and CDR2 FVKESK. Deletions cut 4 bases from V and 6 bases from J, with 19 bases between. The full variable domain, its missing parts supplied by reference TRBV14 and TRBJ1-6, is EAGVTQFPSHSVIEKGQTVTLRCDPISGHDNLYWYRRVMGKEIKFLLHFVKESKQDESGMPNNRFLAERTGGTYSTLKVQPAELEDSGVYFCASSPFSEQVSNSPLHFGNGTRLTVT.

J is TRBJ2-2 and V is TRBV7-9; 8 bases match TRBD1. The germline V gene encodes CDR1 SEHNR and CDR2 FQNEAQ (reference sequence). The CDR3 consists of 15 residues. With 4 bases clipped from V and 5 bases from J, the junction kept 6 bases outside the gene matches. This CDR3 reads CASSSDRGQTGELFF. The CDR3 nucleotides are TGTGCCAGCAGCTCCGACAGGGGCCAAACCGGGGAGCTGTTTTTT.

This chain uses TRBV30 with TRBJ1-1, with 8 bases fitting TRBD1. CDR3 length equals 14 residues. In germline, CDR1 is GTSNPN, CDR2 SVGIG (reference sequence). CDR3 nucleotides: TGTGCTTCCCTATCCCCCGGGACAGGAGACGAAGCTTTCTTT. Protein sequence: CASLSPGTGDEAFF.

The V call is TRBV4-1, the J call TRBJ2-7; 8 bases are a match to TRBD1. The CDR3 is made up of 14 amino acids. V gave up 2 bases and J gave up 2 bases; unmatched junction bases: 2. Germline-derived CDR1 and CDR2 are MGHRA and YSYEKL. The CDR3 protein is CASSQSGGAYEQYF. The DNA of the CDR3 is TGCGCCAGCAGCCAATCAGGGGGCGCCTACGAGCAGTACTTC.

As to this clone: A read error may produce the germline difference seen at one junction end. The gene calls are TRBV7-2 and TRBJ2-1, with 9 bases matching TRBD1. In germline, CDR1 is SGHTA, CDR2 FQGNSA. CDR3 length: 15 amino acids. The CDR3 DNA sequence: TGTGCCAGCAGCTTGGGGCCGGGACAGGGCGCCCCTTCCCTCTTC. Translating gives CASSLGPGQGAPSLF.

This rearrangement joins TRBV29-1 to TRBJ2-7; 8 bases line up with TRBD2. The CDR3 has 13 amino acids. The V gene end was trimmed by 3 bases and the J gene end by 2 bases; junction bases not matched to a gene: 3. Germline-derived CDR1 and CDR2 are SQVTM and ANQGSEA. The CDR3 coding sequence is TGCAGCGTTGAGTCGGGGGGGACCTACGAGCAGTACTTC. Translation gives CSVESGGTYEQYF.

The chain carries TRBV7-9 and TRBJ2-5; 9 bases align to TRBD2. The CDR3 is made up of 16 amino acids. V trimming: 1 base; J trimming: 5 bases; junction bases outside the gene matches: 8. Germline V lookup: CDR1 SEHNR, CDR2 FQNEAQ (reference sequence). The CDR3 bases are TGTGCCAGCAGCTTAGAGGGCCTAGCGGGGCGGGAGACCCAGTACTTC. It yields the protein CASSLEGLAGRETQYF.

This clone has a single count. This chain joins TRBV12-3 or TRBV12-4 and TRBJ1-2; no clear D. This CDR3 has 11 amino acids. Deletions cut 7 bases from V and 1 base from J, with 4 bases between. In DNA form, the CDR3 reads TGTGCCAGCACCAGTAACTATGGCTACACCTTC. This sequence encodes CASTSNYGYTF.

The chain has TRBV2 and TRBJ2-3, with 7 bases aligning to TRBD1. V shed 10 bases and J 2 bases; nucleotides not matched to a gene: 6. The CDR3 consists of 13 residues. From germline, CDR1 is SNHLY and CDR2 FYNNEI. The chain's CDR3 is CATDRENTDTQYF. The CDR3 DNA sequence: TGTGCCACAGACAGGGAAAACACAGATACGCAGTATTTT.

This clone showed up just once. The chain recombines TRBV2 with TRBJ2-7, with D possibly being TRBD2 (6 bases). CDR1 is SNHLY and CDR2 is FYNNEI in the germline V gene. This CDR3 contains 13 residues. Between the trimmed V and J ends, which lost 8 bases and 0 bases, there was a span of 11 bases. DNA for the CDR3: TGTGCCAGCCGGGACTCAGGCTCCTACGAGCAGTACTTC. This gives the protein CASRDSGSYEQYF.

The chain couples TRBV19 to TRBJ1-2; 7 bases are shared with TRBD1. The CDR3 runs to 12 residues. The ends lost 7 bases at V and 8 bases at J; junction bases unmatched: 7. Germline lookup yields CDR1 LNHDA and CDR2 SQIVND (reference sequence). The CDR3 is CASIRTGEGYTF. For the CDR3, the DNA is TGTGCCAGTATCAGGACAGGAGAGGGCTACACCTTC.

The V call is TRBV15, the J call TRBJ1-2; no clear D gene. Germline V CDR1 and CDR2: LNHNV, YYDKDF (reference sequence). This CDR3 has 16 amino acids. V shed 0 bases and J shed 4 bases, with 15 bases lying between them. The DNA of the CDR3 is TGTGCCACCAGCAGAGATGGAGAAAACCCCTTCTATGGCTACACCTTC. Protein: CATSRDGENPFYGYTF.

This clone was found a few times. This chain connects TRBV5-1 to TRBJ2-1; TRBD2 matches 8 bases. The CDR3 covers 17 residues. Germline CDR1 is SGHRS and CDR2 is YFSETQ. V gave up 1 base and J gave up 1 base; unmatched junction bases: 7. As DNA, the CDR3 is TGCGCCAGCAGCTTGCGAATAGCGGGGATGTCCTACAATGAGCAGTTCTTC. It is translated as CASSLRIAGMSYNEQFF.

This clone was counted a single time. The rearrangement links TRBV15 to TRBJ2-7; possible D gene TRBD1, 5 bases. The V end was cut by 2 bases, the J end by 6 bases, with 20 bases between. CDR3 length: 16 residues. Germline lookup yields CDR1 LNHNV and CDR2 YYDKDF (reference sequence). CDR3 nucleotides: TGTGCCACCAGCAGACCGCGCGTGGTGGGGCCAGGCGAGCAGTACTTC. Protein: CATSRPRVVGPGEQYF.

CDR3: CASSRLQGIGETQYF. CDR3 bases: TGTGCCAGTAGTCGCTTACAGGGGATAGGGGAGACCCAGTACTTC. The rearrangement links TRBV19 to TRBJ2-5; 7 positions agree with TRBD1. V was pared by 5 bases and J by 5 bases, with 11 bases of the junction left unmatched. The CDR3 extends over 15 amino acids. From germline, CDR1 is LNHDA and CDR2 SQIVND (reference sequence).

This clone showed up just a few times. This chain links TRBV30 with TRBJ1-5; 8 bases are a match to TRBD1. The germline V gene has CDR1 GTSNPN and CDR2 SVGIG (reference sequence). Germline trimming cut 1 base from V and 9 bases from J; bases unmatched to any gene: 11. The CDR3 runs to 15 residues. CDR3 sequence reads: CAWSAQGARLAPQHF. CDR3 in DNA: TGTGCCTGGAGTGCGCAGGGGGCACGCCTTGCGCCCCAGCATTTT.

V and J are TRBV5-1 and TRBJ1-1, with D perhaps matching TRBD1 (5 bases). Germline values: CDR1 SGHRS, CDR2 YFSETQ. The CDR3 contains 15 residues. V lost 0 bases and J 6 bases, leaving 15 bases between the germline ends. Here the CDR3 DNA reads TGCGCCAGCAGCTTGGTGGTCGCAGGGCTCGCTGAAGCTTTCTTT. This sequence encodes CASSLVVAGLAEAFF.

This clone occurred a few times. The chain links TRBV6-4 to TRBJ2-3, with D maybe TRBD2 (6 bases). Germline V gives CDR1 MRHNA, CDR2 SNTAGT. The CDR3 totals 15 residues. V lost 0 bases and J 0 bases, leaving 7 bases between the germline ends. The CDR3 reads CASSDSEGSTDTQYF. CDR3 bases: TGTGCCAGCAGTGACTCGGAGGGAAGCACAGATACGCAGTATTTT.

This chain connects TRBV10-3 to TRBJ2-1; TRBD1 is a possible D gene (6 bases). Germline V CDR1 and CDR2: ENHRY, SYGVKD. This CDR3 spans 15 amino acids. Trimming shortened V by 5 bases and J by 2 bases, and 13 bases separated the two germline ends. The CDR3 bases are TGTGCCATCAGTCGAGGGGGTGACCCCTACAATGAGCAGTTCTTC. Amino acids: CAISRGGDPYNEQFF.

This chain uses TRBV24-1 with TRBJ1-5; 10 bases are shared with TRBD1. This CDR3 has 14 residues. Germline V gene sequence: CDR1 KGHDR, CDR2 SFDVKD. Germline trimming cut 9 bases from V and 4 bases from J; bases unmatched to any gene: 5. Here the CDR3 reads CATQGQGLNQPQHF. As DNA, the CDR3 is TGTGCCACCCAGGGACAGGGGCTAAATCAGCCCCAGCATTTT.

This clone has a single count. CDR3 residues: CATSDFASGGPIHEQFF. CDR3 nucleotides: TGTGCCACCAGTGATTTTGCTAGCGGGGGGCCAATTCATGAGCAGTTCTTC. V usage is TRBV24-1 and J usage is TRBJ2-1; TRBD2 matches at 11 bases. J was trimmed by 8 bases and V by 1 base; bases with no gene match: 9. This CDR3 is 17 amino acids long. Looked up from germline, CDR1 is KGHDR and CDR2 is SFDVKD.

This chain uses TRBV29-1 with TRBJ1-2; D gene ambiguous. CDR1 SQVTM and CDR2 ANQGSEA come from the germline V gene. V was clipped by 7 bases and J by 8 bases, with 14 bases between them. The CDR3 is 11 residues long. Here the CDR3 DNA reads TGCAGCGGGGAGCACCGGGAAGGCTACACCTTC. It encodes CSGEHREGYTF.

The chain has TRBV7-2 and TRBJ2-1, with 7 positions matching TRBD2. CDR3 length: 15 amino acids. CDR1 and CDR2 from the germline V gene are SGHTA and FQGNSA. The V and J ends lost 2 bases and 4 bases, in that order; junction bases with no gene match: 5. CDR3 loop: CASSLSWGGYNEQFF. CDR3 DNA sequence: TGTGCCAGCAGCTTATCGTGGGGGGGGTACAATGAGCAGTTCTTC.